This paragraph reports one TCR beta chain. The CDR3 is 15 amino acids. V lost 4 bases and J lost 4; bases outside the gene matches: 8. CDR1 and CDR2 from the germline V gene are MNHNY and SVGAGI (reference sequence). This entry is derived from a study of blood T cell repertoires in COVID-19. Sequenced by immunoSEQ multiplex PCR; TCRdb stores in-frame clones only, minus some. In the table there are 45,000 to 50,000 clones, about 85% of which are singletons. The origin of this receptor is a woman in her sixties with acute or convalescent COVID-19. V gene TRBV6-6 combines with J gene TRBJ1-1, with 8 nucleotides matching TRBD1. The specimen sequenced was peripheral blood. CDR3 bases: TGTGCCAGCAGTTTTATGACAGGGGCGGGCACTGAAGCTTTCTTT. Translated: CASSFMTGAGTEAFF.